The 21 T cell receptor beta chains below come from one sample, sequenced in a study of shared clonotypes between healthy human individuals. The repertoire was sequenced with immunoSEQ multiplex PCR; TCRdb's copy has only in-frame clones and lacks some. The sample has about 2.1 million clones, about 92% seen once. CD45RO negativity and positive selection for CCR7 defined naive CD8 cells, a population that excluded terminally differentiated effector memory CD45RA+ cells. Input material: naive CD8+ T cells from PBMCs. These receptor sequences come from a man younger than 35 in good health. Some clones in this sample may be carry-over from other donors' samples.

The chain links TRBV7-7 to TRBJ2-5; 9 bases agree with TRBD1. V shed 2 bases, J shed 5 bases, and the junction held 6 bases outside the gene matches. From germline, CDR1 is SSHAT and CDR2 FNYEAQ (reference sequence). The CDR3 is 15 residues long. The CDR3 here is CASSLTQGAGETQYF. CDR3 DNA sequence: TGTGCCAGCAGCTTAACACAGGGGGCAGGGGAGACCCAGTACTTC.

The chain employs TRBV29-1 and TRBJ2-7, with D unclear. This CDR3 has 14 residues. Trimming shortened V by 4 bases and J by 0 bases, and 13 bases separated the two germline ends. Germline lookup yields CDR1 SQVTM and CDR2 ANQGSEA. The CDR3 protein is CSVGVTGPSYEQYF. The CDR3 DNA sequence: TGCAGCGTTGGGGTAACGGGTCCCTCCTACGAGCAGTACTTC.

The V and J genes are TRBV28 and TRBJ2-1, with TRBD2 matching over 16 bases. The V gene's germline CDR1 is MDHEN and CDR2 SYDVKM. This CDR3 contains 19 residues. The J segment lost 3 bases and the V segment lost 6 bases, leaving 11 bases of the junction unmatched. CDR3 coding DNA: TGTGCCAGCAGCAACTTGGGACTAGCGGGAGGGCAGGTCTACAATGAGCAGTTCTTC. Protein: CASSNLGLAGGQVYNEQFF.

This chain connects TRBV5-6 to TRBJ2-7; 7 positions match TRBD1. In germline, CDR1 is SGHDT, CDR2 YYEEEE. The V segment lost 0 bases and the J segment 4 bases; nucleotides outside the gene matches: 7. CDR3 length: 15 residues. The DNA of the CDR3 is TGTGCCAGCAGCTTGGCCAGGGGACAGTGGTACGAGCAGTACTTC. Amino acid sequence: CASSLARGQWYEQYF.

This clone was seen a few times. In the same sample, other DNA sequences code for this CDR3. The rearrangement uses TRBV5-1 and TRBJ2-7; D call uncertain. With 0 bases removed from V and 2 bases from J, the gap between germline ends came to 6 bases. The germline V gene encodes CDR1 SGHRS and CDR2 YFSETQ. The CDR3 contains 13 residues. CDR3 in amino acids: CASSLDSTYEQYF. In DNA, the CDR3 is TGCGCCAGCAGCTTGGACAGTACCTACGAGCAGTACTTC.

This chain links TRBV19 with TRBJ2-5, with 8 bases matching TRBD1. This CDR3 is built from 17 residues. The germline V gene encodes CDR1 LNHDA and CDR2 SQIVND (reference sequence). J was trimmed by 1 base and V by 4 bases; bases with no gene match: 11. The CDR3 DNA reads TGTGCCAGTAGTACCGATCGACAGGGGAGTTCCCAAGAGACCCAGTACTTC. This sequence encodes CASSTDRQGSSQETQYF. Full variable domain (outside the CDR3, taken from reference TRBV19 and TRBJ2-5): DGGITQSPKYLFRKEGQNVTLSCEQNLNHDAMYWYRQDPGQGLRLIYYSQIVNDFQKGDIAEGYSVSREKKESFPLTVTSAQKNPTAFYLCASSTDRQGSSQETQYFGPGTRLLVL.

V usage is TRBV7-9 and J usage is TRBJ2-3; 9 bases align to TRBD2. J gave up 2 bases and V 5 bases, and 11 bases lay outside the gene matches. CDR1 is SEHNR, CDR2 FQNEAQ, per germline (reference sequence). The CDR3 totals 17 residues. The CDR3 loop is CASSPQVSGGPTDTQYF. The CDR3 DNA follows: TGTGCCAGCAGCCCCCAGGTTAGCGGGGGCCCCACAGATACGCAGTATTTT.

Concerning this clone itself: The same CDR3 also results from other DNA sequences found in this sample. The rearrangement joins TRBV9 to TRBJ2-7, with D hard to call. Trimming removed 0 bases from V and 0 bases from J, with 7 bases in between. Germline-derived CDR1 and CDR2 are SGDLS and YYNGEE. CDR3 length: 14 residues. The CDR3 nucleotides are TGTGCCAGCAGCGTAGGGGCGAGCTCCTACGAGCAGTACTTC. It encodes CASSVGASSYEQYF.

The rearrangement links TRBV30 to TRBJ2-7; TRBD1 matches at 9 bases. Germline loops: CDR1 GTSNPN, CDR2 SVGIG (reference sequence). V lost 5 bases, J lost 3 bases, and 11 bases stayed unmatched. The CDR3 is 15 residues long. CDR3 loop: CAWGEPGQGIYEQYF. Here the CDR3 DNA reads TGTGCCTGGGGTGAACCGGGACAGGGTATCTACGAGCAGTACTTC.

This sequence joins TRBV10-3 and TRBJ2-7; possibly TRBD1 for D (6 bases). V was trimmed by 0 bases and J by 2 bases, leaving 17 bases between them. This CDR3 comprises 17 residues. The V gene's germline CDR1 is ENHRY and CDR2 SYGVKD. The CDR3 is CAISESAKGEFTYEQYF. In DNA, the CDR3 is TGTGCCATCAGTGAGTCGGCCAAGGGGGAGTTTACCTACGAGCAGTACTTC.

Comment on this clone: This CDR3 is also generated by other DNA sequences in the sample. V is TRBV19 and J is TRBJ1-1, with unresolved D. This CDR3 comprises 13 residues. Germline-derived CDR1 and CDR2 are LNHDA and SQIVND (reference sequence). Trimming shortened V by 3 bases and J by 1 base, and 6 bases separated the two germline ends. CDR3 amino acids: CASSIQGNTEAFF. The CDR3 DNA follows: TGTGCCAGTAGTATTCAAGGGAACACTGAAGCTTTCTTT.

The chain combines TRBV6-6 with TRBJ1-1; D may be TRBD1 (6 bases). The CDR3 length is 14 residues. Per the germline V gene, CDR1 is MNHNY and CDR2 is SVGAGI (reference sequence). V gave up 5 bases and J gave up 4 bases, with 14 bases separating them. In DNA, the CDR3 is TGTGCCAGCAGTGAGTACAGGGACGTCACTGAAGCTTTCTTT. Translating gives CASSEYRDVTEAFF.

The rearrangement joins TRBV5-4 to TRBJ2-5; tentatively, D is TRBD1 (6 bases). The germline CDR1 and CDR2 sequences are SGHNT and YYREEE (reference sequence). This CDR3 contains 17 residues. The germline V and J ends were trimmed by 3 bases and 4 bases, with 22 bases remaining between them. CDR3 DNA sequence: TGTGCCAGCAGCTCCCGTGGGACGGGTTCCAGGGGAGAGACCCAGTACTTC. It specifies CASSSRGTGSRGETQYF.

The chain has TRBV5-1 and TRBJ2-1; TRBD1 agrees at 9 bases. This CDR3 has 18 amino acids. Germline V lookup: CDR1 SGHRS, CDR2 YFSETQ. V shed 2 bases and J 8 bases; nucleotides not matched to a gene: 17. The CDR3 bases are TGCGCCAGCAGCTTCCGACTGACAGGGGGTTTATCCGGCTATGAGCAGTTCTTC. This encodes CASSFRLTGGLSGYEQFF. Together with reference TRBV5-1 and TRBJ2-1, the CDR3 gives the full variable domain: KAGVTQTPRYLIKTRGQQVTLSCSPISGHRSVSWYQQTPGQGLQFLFEYFSETQRNKGNFPGRFSGRQFSNSRSEMNVSTLELGDSALYLCASSFRLTGGLSGYEQFFGPGTRLTVL.

The count of this clone is one. The chain carries TRBV5-4 and TRBJ2-1; no reliable D call. This CDR3 is built from 16 residues. Trimming removed 0 bases at V and 7 bases at J, with 17 bases between. CDR1 is SGHNT, CDR2 YYREEE, per germline (reference sequence). CDR3 coding DNA: TGTGCCAGCAGCTTGGTGGTTCATGGGGTGGTGAATGAGCAGTTCTTC. The encoded protein is CASSLVVHGVVNEQFF.

This sequence joins TRBV28 and TRBJ1-1; D gene ambiguous. CDR3 length: 13 amino acids. The germline V gene encodes CDR1 MDHEN and CDR2 SYDVKM. The V and J ends lost 5 bases and 7 bases respectively, with 14 bases between them. The CDR3 region is CASSAVVPFEAFF. The CDR3 DNA sequence: TGTGCCAGCAGTGCAGTCGTGCCCTTTGAAGCTTTCTTT.

The gene calls are TRBV9 and TRBJ2-1; D call uncertain. This CDR3 is built from 11 residues. Trimming left V 0 bases short and J 9 bases short, with 4 bases between. Per the germline V gene, CDR1 is SGDLS and CDR2 is YYNGEE. Here the CDR3 reads CASSVGSEQFF. DNA of the CDR3: TGTGCCAGCAGCGTAGGAAGTGAGCAGTTCTTC.

The chain combines TRBV7-3 with TRBJ2-7; TRBD2 matches at 7 bases. Germline V gives CDR1 SGHTA, CDR2 FQGTGA. The CDR3 has 15 amino acids. The J segment lost 0 bases and the V segment lost 2 bases, leaving 4 bases of the junction unmatched. DNA of the CDR3: TGTGCCAGCAGCTTAGGCGGGGGAGACTCCTACGAGCAGTACTTC. Translating gives CASSLGGGDSYEQYF.

This sequence joins TRBV4-3 and TRBJ2-7; D perhaps matches TRBD1 (6 bases). CDR3 length equals 15 residues. Germline values: CDR1 LGHNA, CDR2 YSLEER. The V end was cut by 1 base, the J end by 0 bases, with 10 bases between. CDR3 coding DNA: TGCGCCAGCAGCCAAGGGCTCAGGGGCTCCTACGAGCAGTACTTC. Translation gives CASSQGLRGSYEQYF.

The gene calls are TRBV9 and TRBJ2-1; 10 nucleotides match TRBD2. J lost 6 bases, V lost 0 bases, and 3 bases had no gene match. Germline loops: CDR1 SGDLS, CDR2 YYNGEE. This CDR3 has 15 amino acids. CDR3 bases: TGTGCCAGCAGCGTAGAGGCTAGCGGGGGCAATGAGCAGTTCTTC. Translation gives CASSVEASGGNEQFF.

Turning to this clone: The same CDR3 arises from other DNA sequences in this sample as well. This chain uses TRBV27 with TRBJ2-1; 8 bases map to TRBD2. Germline CDR1 MNHEY, CDR2 SMNVEV (reference sequence). The V and J ends lost 3 bases and 0 bases, in that order; junction bases with no gene match: 4. The CDR3 runs to 16 residues. CDR3 residues: CASSFSAGDSYNEQFF. The CDR3 nucleotides are TGTGCCAGCAGTTTTTCAGCGGGAGACTCCTACAATGAGCAGTTCTTC.